One sample yielded the 8 T cell receptor beta chains listed below, sequenced in a study of cytomegalovirus exposure and HLA in healthy donors. The study ran its PCR with 60 Vbeta and 13 Jbeta primers. TCRdb keeps only in-frame clones here, not all; method: immunoSEQ multiplex PCR. Among about 180,000 clones listed, 60% to 80% were seen once. The sequenced sample consisted of PBMCs. These receptors originate from a man aged 40-49 years in good health and CMV-seropositive.

The V and J genes are TRBV18 and TRBJ2-5, with a weak D call TRBD1 (5 bases). V was trimmed by 4 bases and J by 1 base, leaving 10 bases between them. The CDR3 is 14 amino acids. Germline V CDR1 and CDR2: KGHSH, LQKENI. The CDR3 reads CASSQARGQETQYF. CDR3 bases: TGTGCCAGCTCACAGGCAAGGGGCCAAGAGACCCAGTACTTC.

The genes are TRBV7-2 and TRBJ1-5; D is unclear. With 3 bases removed from V and 7 bases from J, the gap between germline ends came to 7 bases. The CDR3 loop spans 12 amino acids. Germline V CDR1 and CDR2: SGHTA, FQGNSA. The chain's CDR3 is CASSFLGQPQHF. The DNA of the CDR3 is TGTGCCAGCAGCTTCCTTGGCCAGCCCCAGCATTTT.

In DNA form, the CDR3 reads TGCAGTGCTCGCTATGGCTACACCTTC. Encoded protein: CSARYGYTF. This rearrangement joins TRBV20-1 to TRBJ1-2; D remains ambiguous. The V end lost 5 bases, the J end lost 4 bases, and 2 bases lay between the germline ends. In germline, CDR1 is DFQATT, CDR2 SNEGSKA (reference sequence). The CDR3 is 9 amino acids.

This clone showed up just once. The chain joins TRBV30 to TRBJ1-5; TRBD1 might be the D (6 bases). From germline, CDR1 is GTSNPN and CDR2 SVGIG (reference sequence). V lost 1 base and J 5 bases, leaving 18 bases between the germline ends. This CDR3 has 16 amino acids. The CDR3 loop is CAWSATGEGGYQPQHF. CDR3 nucleotide sequence: TGTGCCTGGAGTGCGACAGGCGAGGGTGGGTATCAGCCCCAGCATTTT. Combining the CDR3 with reference TRBV30 and TRBJ1-5 gives the whole variable domain SQTIHQWPATLVQPVGSPLSLECTVEGTSNPNLYWYRQAAGRGLQLLFYSVGIGQISSEVPQNLSASRPQDRQFILSSKKLLLSDSGFYLCAWSATGEGGYQPQHFGDGTRLSIL.

This clone has just one count. The gene calls are TRBV5-1 and TRBJ1-6; the D is unclear. This CDR3 has 12 amino acids. Germline V gives CDR1 SGHRS, CDR2 YFSETQ. The V end lost 5 bases, the J end lost 8 bases, and 8 bases lay between the germline ends. The CDR3 loop reads CASSRGDSPLHF. In DNA form, the CDR3 reads TGCGCCAGCAGTCGGGGAGATTCACCCCTCCACTTT.

The J gene is TRBJ1-2, the V gene TRBV15; 9 nucleotides agree with TRBD1. The CDR3 is made up of 15 amino acids. Germline V CDR1 and CDR2: LNHNV, YYDKDF (reference sequence). With 3 bases clipped from V and 2 bases from J, the junction kept 4 bases outside the gene matches. The CDR3, as DNA: TGTGCCACCAGCAGTCCCGGGACAGGGAACTATGGCTACACCTTC. Protein sequence: CATSSPGTGNYGYTF.

The chain has TRBV28 and TRBJ2-1, with a tentative D call TRBD2 (5 bases). Trimming pared 6 bases from V and 1 base from J, leaving 13 bases between. Germline CDR1 MDHEN, CDR2 SYDVKM. This CDR3 comprises 15 residues. This CDR3 reads CASRPGLPSYNEQFF. The CDR3, as DNA: TGTGCCAGCAGGCCAGGACTCCCGTCCTACAATGAGCAGTTCTTC.

CDR3 amino acids: CASSQGLRGPDIQYF. In DNA, the CDR3 is TGTGCCAGCAGCCAAGGTTTGAGGGGGCCAGACATTCAGTACTTC. The genes are TRBV4-2 and TRBJ2-4; 7 positions match TRBD1. CDR1 is LGHNA and CDR2 is YNFKEQ in the germline V gene. The ends lost 1 base at V and 8 bases at J; junction bases unmatched: 8. This CDR3 is built from 15 residues.